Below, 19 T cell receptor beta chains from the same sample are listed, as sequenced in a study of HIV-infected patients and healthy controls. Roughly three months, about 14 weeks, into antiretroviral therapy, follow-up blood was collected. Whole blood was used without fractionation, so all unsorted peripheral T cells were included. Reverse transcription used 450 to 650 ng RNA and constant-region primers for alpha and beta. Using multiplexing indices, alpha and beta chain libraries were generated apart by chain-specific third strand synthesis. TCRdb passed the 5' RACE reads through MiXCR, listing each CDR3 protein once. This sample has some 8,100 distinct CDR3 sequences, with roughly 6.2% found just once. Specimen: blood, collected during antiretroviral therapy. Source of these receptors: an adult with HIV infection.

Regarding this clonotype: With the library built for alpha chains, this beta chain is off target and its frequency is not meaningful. CDR3 residues: CSARVVAGAETQYF. CDR3 nucleotide sequence: TGCAGTGCTAGAGTGGTAGCGGGAGCAGAGACCCAGTACTTC. J is TRBJ2-5 and V is TRBV20-1; the match to TRBD2 covers 9 bases. Losses at the gene ends were 1 base for V and 4 bases for J; bases not matched to a gene: 4. The CDR3 has 14 residues. Germline V gene sequence: CDR1 DFQATT, CDR2 SNEGSKA (reference sequence).

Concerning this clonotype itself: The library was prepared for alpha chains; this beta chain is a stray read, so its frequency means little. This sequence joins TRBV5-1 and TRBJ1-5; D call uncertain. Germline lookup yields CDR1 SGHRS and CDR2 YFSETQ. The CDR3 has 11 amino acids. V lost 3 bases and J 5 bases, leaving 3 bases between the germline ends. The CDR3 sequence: CASSSDQPQHF. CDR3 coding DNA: TGCGCCAGCAGCTCCGATCAGCCCCAGCATTTT.

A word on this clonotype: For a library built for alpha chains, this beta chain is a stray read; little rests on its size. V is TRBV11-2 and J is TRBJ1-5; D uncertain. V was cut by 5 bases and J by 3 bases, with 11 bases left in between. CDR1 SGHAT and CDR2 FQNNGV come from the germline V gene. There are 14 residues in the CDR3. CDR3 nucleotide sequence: TGTGCCAGCAGCATAACAAATCTCAATCAGCCCCAGCATTTT. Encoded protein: CASSITNLNQPQHF.

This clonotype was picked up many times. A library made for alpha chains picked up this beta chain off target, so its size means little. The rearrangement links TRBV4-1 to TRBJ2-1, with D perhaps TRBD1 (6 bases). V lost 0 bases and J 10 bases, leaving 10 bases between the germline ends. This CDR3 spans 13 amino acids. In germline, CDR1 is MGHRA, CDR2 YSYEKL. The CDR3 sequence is CASSQEVTGEQFF. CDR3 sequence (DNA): TGCGCCAGCAGCCAAGAGGTGACAGGAGAGCAGTTCTTC.

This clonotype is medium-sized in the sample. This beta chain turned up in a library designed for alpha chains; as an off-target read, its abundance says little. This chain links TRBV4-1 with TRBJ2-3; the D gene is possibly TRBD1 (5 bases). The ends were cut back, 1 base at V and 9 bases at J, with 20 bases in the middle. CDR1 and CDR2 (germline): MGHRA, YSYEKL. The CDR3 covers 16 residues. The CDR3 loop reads CASSQGTRQGGYTQYF. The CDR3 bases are TGCGCCAGCAGCCAAGGGACGAGGCAGGGCGGTTACACGCAGTATTTT.

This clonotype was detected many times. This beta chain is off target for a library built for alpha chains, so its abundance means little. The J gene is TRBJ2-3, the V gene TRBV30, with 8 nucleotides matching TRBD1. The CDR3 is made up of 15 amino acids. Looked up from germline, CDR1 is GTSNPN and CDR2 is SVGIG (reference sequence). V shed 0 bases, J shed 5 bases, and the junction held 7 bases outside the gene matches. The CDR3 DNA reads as TGTGCCTGGAGTGTTGCAGGGGGCCAGAGAGATACGCAGTATTTT. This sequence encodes CAWSVAGGQRDTQYF.

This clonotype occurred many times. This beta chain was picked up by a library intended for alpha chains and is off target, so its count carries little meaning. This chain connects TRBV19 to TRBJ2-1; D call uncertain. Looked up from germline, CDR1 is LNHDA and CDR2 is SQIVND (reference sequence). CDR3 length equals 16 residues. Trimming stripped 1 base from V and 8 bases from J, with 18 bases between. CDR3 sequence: CASSIVAAPAWDEQFF. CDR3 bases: TGTGCCAGTAGTATAGTGGCGGCTCCTGCTTGGGATGAGCAGTTCTTC.

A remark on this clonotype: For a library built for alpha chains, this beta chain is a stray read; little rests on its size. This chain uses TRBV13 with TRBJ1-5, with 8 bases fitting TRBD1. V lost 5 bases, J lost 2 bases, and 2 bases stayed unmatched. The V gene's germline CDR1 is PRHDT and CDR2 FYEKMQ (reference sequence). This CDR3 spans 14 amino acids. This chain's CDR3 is CASSGQGGNQPQHF. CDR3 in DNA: TGTGCCAGCAGCGGACAGGGAGGCAATCAGCCCCAGCATTTT.

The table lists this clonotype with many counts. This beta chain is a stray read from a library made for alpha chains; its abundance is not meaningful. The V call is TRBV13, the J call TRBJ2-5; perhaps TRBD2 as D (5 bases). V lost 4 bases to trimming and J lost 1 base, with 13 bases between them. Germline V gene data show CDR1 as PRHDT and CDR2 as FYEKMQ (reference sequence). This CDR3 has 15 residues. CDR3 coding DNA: TGTGCCAGCAGCTCGGGCGCGGGCCTCCAAGAGACCCAGTACTTC. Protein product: CASSSGAGLQETQYF. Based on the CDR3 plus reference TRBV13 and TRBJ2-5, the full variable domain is AAGVIQSPRHLIKEKRETATLKCYPIPRHDTVYWYQQGPGQDPQFLISFYEKMQSDKGSIPDRFSAQQFSDYHSELNMSSLELGDSALYFCASSSGAGLQETQYFGPGTRLLVL.

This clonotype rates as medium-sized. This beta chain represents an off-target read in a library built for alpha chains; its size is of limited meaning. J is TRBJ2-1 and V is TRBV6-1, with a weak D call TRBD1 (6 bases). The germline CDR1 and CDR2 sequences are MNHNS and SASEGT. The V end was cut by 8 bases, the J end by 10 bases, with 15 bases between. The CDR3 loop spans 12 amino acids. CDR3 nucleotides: TGTGCCAGCGGGCGACAGGAGGTAGAGCAGTTCTTC. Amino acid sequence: CASGRQEVEQFF.

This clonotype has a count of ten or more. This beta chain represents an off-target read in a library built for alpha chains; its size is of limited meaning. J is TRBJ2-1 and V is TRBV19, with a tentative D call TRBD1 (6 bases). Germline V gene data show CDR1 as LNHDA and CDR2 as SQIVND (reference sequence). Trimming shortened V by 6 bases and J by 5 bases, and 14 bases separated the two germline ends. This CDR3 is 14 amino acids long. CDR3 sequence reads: CASSPSDSHNEQFF. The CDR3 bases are TGTGCCAGTAGCCCTTCGGACAGCCACAATGAGCAGTTCTTC.

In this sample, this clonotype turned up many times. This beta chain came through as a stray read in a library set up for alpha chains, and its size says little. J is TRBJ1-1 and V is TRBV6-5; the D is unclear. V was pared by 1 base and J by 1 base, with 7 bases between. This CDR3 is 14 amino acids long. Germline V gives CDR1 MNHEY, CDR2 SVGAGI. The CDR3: CASSYWTANTEAFF. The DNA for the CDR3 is TGTGCCAGCAGTTACTGGACGGCGAACACTGAAGCTTTCTTT.

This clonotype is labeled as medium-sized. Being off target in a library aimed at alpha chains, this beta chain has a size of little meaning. CDR3 sequence: CASSYISRGGYNEQFF. CDR3 in DNA: TGTGCCAGCAGTTACATCTCCCGGGGGGGCTACAATGAGCAGTTCTTC. The chain joins TRBV6-6 to TRBJ2-1, with TRBD2 identical over 8 bases. The CDR3 is 16 residues long. With 2 bases clipped from V and 3 bases from J, the junction kept 6 bases outside the gene matches. CDR1 MNHNY and CDR2 SVGAGI come from the germline V gene (reference sequence).

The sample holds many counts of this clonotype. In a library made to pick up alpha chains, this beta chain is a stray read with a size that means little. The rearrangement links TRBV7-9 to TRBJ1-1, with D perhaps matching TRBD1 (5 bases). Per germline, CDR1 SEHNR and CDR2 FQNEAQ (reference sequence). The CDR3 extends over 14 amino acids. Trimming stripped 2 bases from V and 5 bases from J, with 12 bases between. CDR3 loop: CASSLKGRGTEAFF. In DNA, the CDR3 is TGTGCCAGCAGCTTAAAGGGAAGGGGAACTGAAGCTTTCTTT.

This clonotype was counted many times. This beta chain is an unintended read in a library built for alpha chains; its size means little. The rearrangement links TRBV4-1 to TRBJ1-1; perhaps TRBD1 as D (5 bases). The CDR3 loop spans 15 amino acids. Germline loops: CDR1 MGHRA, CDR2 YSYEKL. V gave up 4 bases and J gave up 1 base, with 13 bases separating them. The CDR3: CASSLTVTTNTEAFF. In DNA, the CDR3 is TGCGCCAGCAGCCTGACAGTCACTACGAACACTGAAGCTTTCTTT.

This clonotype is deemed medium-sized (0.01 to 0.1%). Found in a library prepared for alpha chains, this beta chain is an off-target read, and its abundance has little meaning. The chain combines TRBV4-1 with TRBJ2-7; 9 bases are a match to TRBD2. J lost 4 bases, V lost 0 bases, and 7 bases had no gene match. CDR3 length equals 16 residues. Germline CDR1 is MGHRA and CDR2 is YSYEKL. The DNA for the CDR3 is TGCGCCAGCAGCCAAGATAGCGGGGGCCTCGGGTACGAGCAGTACTTC. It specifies CASSQDSGGLGYEQYF.

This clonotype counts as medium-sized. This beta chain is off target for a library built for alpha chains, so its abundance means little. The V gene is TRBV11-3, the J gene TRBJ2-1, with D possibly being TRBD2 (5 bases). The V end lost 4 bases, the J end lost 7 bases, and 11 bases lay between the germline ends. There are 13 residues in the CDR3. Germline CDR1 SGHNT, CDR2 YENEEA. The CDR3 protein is CASSSGSGNEQFF. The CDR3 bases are TGTGCCAGCAGCTCCGGATCGGGGAATGAGCAGTTCTTC.

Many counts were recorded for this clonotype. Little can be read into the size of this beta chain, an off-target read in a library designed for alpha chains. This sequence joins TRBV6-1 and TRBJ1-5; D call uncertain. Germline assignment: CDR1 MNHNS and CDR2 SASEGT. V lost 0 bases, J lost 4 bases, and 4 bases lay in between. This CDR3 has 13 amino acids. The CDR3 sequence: CASSEALNQPQHF. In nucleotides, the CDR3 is TGTGCCAGCAGTGAAGCCTTAAATCAGCCCCAGCATTTT.

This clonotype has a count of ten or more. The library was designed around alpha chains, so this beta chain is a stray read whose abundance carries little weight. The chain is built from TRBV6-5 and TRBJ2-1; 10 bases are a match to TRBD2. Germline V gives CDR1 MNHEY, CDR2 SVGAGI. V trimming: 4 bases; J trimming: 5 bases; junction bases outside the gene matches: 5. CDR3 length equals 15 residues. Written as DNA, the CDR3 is TGTGCCAGCAGTTTGACTAGCGGGTCACACAATGAGCAGTTCTTC. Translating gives CASSLTSGSHNEQFF.